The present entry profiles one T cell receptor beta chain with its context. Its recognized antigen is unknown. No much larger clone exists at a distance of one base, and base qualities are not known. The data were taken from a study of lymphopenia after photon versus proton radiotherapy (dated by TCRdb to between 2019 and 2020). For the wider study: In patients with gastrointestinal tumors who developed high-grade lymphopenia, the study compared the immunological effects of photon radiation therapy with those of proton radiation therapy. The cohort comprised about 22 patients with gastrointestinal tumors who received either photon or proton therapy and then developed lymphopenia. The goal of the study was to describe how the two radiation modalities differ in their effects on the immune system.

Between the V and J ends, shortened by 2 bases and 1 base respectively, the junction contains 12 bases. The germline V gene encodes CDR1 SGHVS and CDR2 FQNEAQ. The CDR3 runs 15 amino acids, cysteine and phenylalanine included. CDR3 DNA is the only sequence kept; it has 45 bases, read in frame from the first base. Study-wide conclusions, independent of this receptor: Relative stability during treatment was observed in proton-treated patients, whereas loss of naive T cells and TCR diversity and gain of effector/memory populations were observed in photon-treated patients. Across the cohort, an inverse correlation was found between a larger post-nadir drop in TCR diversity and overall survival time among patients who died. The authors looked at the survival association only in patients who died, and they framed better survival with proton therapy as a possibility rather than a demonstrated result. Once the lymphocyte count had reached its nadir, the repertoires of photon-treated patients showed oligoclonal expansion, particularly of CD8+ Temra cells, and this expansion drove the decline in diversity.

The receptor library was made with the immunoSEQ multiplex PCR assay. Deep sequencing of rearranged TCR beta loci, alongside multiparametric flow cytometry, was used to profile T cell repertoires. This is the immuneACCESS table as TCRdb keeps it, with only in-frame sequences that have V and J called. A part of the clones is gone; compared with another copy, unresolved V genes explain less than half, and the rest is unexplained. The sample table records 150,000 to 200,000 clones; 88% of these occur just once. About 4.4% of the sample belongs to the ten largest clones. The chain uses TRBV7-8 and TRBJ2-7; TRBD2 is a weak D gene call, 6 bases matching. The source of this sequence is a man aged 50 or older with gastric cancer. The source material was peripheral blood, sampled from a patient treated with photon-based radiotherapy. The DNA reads TGTGCCAGCAGCTTAATGCGGGACTTTTCCTACGAGCAGTACTTC. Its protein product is CASSLMRDFSYEQYF.